The source of this T cell receptor beta chain is a study of blood T cell repertoires in COVID-19 (dated by TCRdb to the early 2020s). At the level of the whole study: Samples covering the acute and convalescent phases of COVID-19 were provided by collaborators in the United States, Italy and Spain. The prospective study material was composed of cDNA or gDNA derived from T cells, B-cell-depleted T cells, or PBMCs. Subjects who had been exposed to COVID-19, were actively infected with it, or had recovered from it provided the deeply sampled blood TCRbeta repertoires that made up the dataset. A freely available public database, intended as a resource for researchers studying the immune response to SARS-CoV-2, is where the repertoires were released. Samples were obtained from the ongoing ImmuneRACE study (first 160 participants) and from 950 to 1,500 subjects provided by 6 global collaborators. Sample metadata almost always included a de-identified subject ID, COVID-19 status, age in years and sex. Where HLA class I and class II types were available, the types were taken from metadata supplied by the sample provider, not from assay-based typing.

A note on this clone: It has no known antigen specificity. Within one base of it there is no much larger clone, and no base qualities were kept.

Each collaborating institution followed its own protocols to collect whole blood in K2EDTA tubes. For TCRbeta analysis, collaborators shipped samples in one of three forms: frozen whole blood, isolated PBMCs, or DNA extracted from either of those sample types. The CDR3 runs 14 amino acids, cysteine and phenylalanine included. Only the CDR3 part of the read is kept: 42 bases, read in frame from the first base. Sequences SQVTM (CDR1) and ANQGSEA (CDR2) are obtained from the germline V gene. Relative to germline, V is 5 bases shorter and J is 5 bases shorter, with 15 bases between their ends. TCRbeta CDR3 regions were amplified from genomic DNA by means of the immunoSEQ Assay, a bias-controlled multiplex PCR. Turning to the authors' computational methods: Nucleated cell counts per sample were estimated from amplification of reference gene primers within the assay. To quantify the absolute abundance of each unique TCRbeta CDR3 rearrangement, sequence reads were collapsed and filtered. Productive Simpson clonality was computed per sample as the square root of Simpson's diversity index over productive rearrangements. TCRdb provides this immuneACCESS table in a form limited to in-frame rearrangements. Some clones are lacking; in checked studies, under half of them reflect an unresolved V gene, and why the rest are absent is not known. V and J calls plus clone size are reproduced from that table; the DNA served to infer D and trimming. This sample comprises roughly 38,000 clones, 90% of them detected only once. Around 10% of the sample is held by the ten biggest clonotypes.

General study outcomes and caveats: Clinical and demographic metadata were provided uncurated, with the amount varying by source and participant.

The TCR originated in a man aged 70-80 years with acute or convalescent COVID-19. Sample: peripheral blood. Recombination joined TRBV29-1 with TRBJ1-4, and the D gene may be TRBD1, 5 bases matching. For the CDR3, the sequence is CSVSSGQLNEKLFF. The DNA reads TGCAGCGTTTCGTCAGGACAACTCAATGAAAAACTGTTTTTT.